This TCR beta chain was captured in a study of T cell responses to AZD1222 COVID-19 vaccine. Libraries were prepared by immunoSEQ multiplex PCR; TCRdb keeps only in-frame clonotypes and omits some of them. The sample holds about 75,000 clones, 88% seen once. In the case of this clone: Its specificity is not known.

Study outcomes and limitations: Dominant at 160-218 and 743-854, vaccine-associated CD4 TCRs also spanned spike. Among the donors, most were white British and more were female, and clonal diversity was possibly underestimated.

This CDR3 is 14 amino acids long. Germline trimming cut 7 bases from V and 1 base from J; bases unmatched to any gene: 5. Per germline, CDR1 SEHNR and CDR2 FQNEAQ (reference sequence). The genes are TRBV7-9 and TRBJ2-5; TRBD2 agrees at 8 bases. The sample consisted of peripheral blood, taken 28 days after the second dose of the MenACWY control vaccine. The TCR originated in an adult who received the MenACWY meningococcal vaccine as a control. CDR3 region: CASTPRGGQETQYF. DNA for the CDR3: TGTGCCAGCACCCCACGGGGGGGCCAAGAGACCCAGTACTTC.